These 32 T cell receptor beta chains share one sample of origin, sequenced in a study of blood T cell repertoires in COVID-19. This table comes from immunoSEQ multiplex PCR, and its TCRdb copy is limited to in-frame clones, with some not included. The sample contains some 200,000 clones, about 85% of which appear only once. The sample taken for sequencing was peripheral blood. The source is a man aged 55-75 years with COVID-19, enrolled during active disease.

The V and J genes are TRBV19 and TRBJ1-6; D unresolved. From germline, CDR1 is LNHDA and CDR2 SQIVND (reference sequence). Trimming shortened V by 6 bases and J by 7 bases, and 19 bases separated the two germline ends. This CDR3 region has 16 residues. CDR3 sequence: CASSTLPGRGNSPLHF. Here the CDR3 DNA reads TGTGCCAGTAGCACCCTTCCGGGCCGCGGGAATTCACCCCTCCACTTT.

This chain links TRBV2 with TRBJ2-5; TRBD1 might be the D (5 bases). Germline V gene data show CDR1 as SNHLY and CDR2 as FYNNEI. The ends were cut back, 7 bases at V and 5 bases at J, with 14 bases in the middle. The CDR3 loop spans 13 amino acids. CDR3 bases: TGTGCCAGCAAGGGGCCAGGGTTGGAGACCCAGTACTTC. Its translation is CASKGPGLETQYF.

The rearrangement uses TRBV5-4 and TRBJ1-1; 7 bases fit TRBD1. This CDR3 has 15 residues. CDR1 and CDR2 from the germline V gene are SGHNT and YYREEE (reference sequence). V gave up 4 bases and J gave up 0 bases; unmatched junction bases: 6. DNA for the CDR3: TGTGCCAGCAGCACCGGGACAGAGATGAACACTGAAGCTTTCTTT. Amino acids: CASSTGTEMNTEAFF. Full variable domain (missing parts from reference TRBV5-4 and TRBJ1-1): ETGVTQSPTHLIKTRGQQVTLRCSSQSGHNTVSWYQQALGQGPQFIFQYYREEENGRGNFPPRFSGLQFPNYSSELNVNALELDDSALYLCASSTGTEMNTEAFFGQGTRLTVV.

The V and J genes are TRBV18 and TRBJ2-4, with 8 bases lining up with TRBD1. V lost 5 bases, J lost 8 bases, and 17 bases stayed unmatched. This CDR3 is built from 17 residues. Germline V gene sequence: CDR1 KGHSH, CDR2 LQKENI. The CDR3, as DNA: TGTGCCAGCTCAGAAATATTTAGGACAGGGATGGTGGACATTCAGTACTTC. Translated: CASSEIFRTGMVDIQYF.

This chain uses TRBV6-5 with TRBJ1-2; 7 nucleotides match TRBD1. Losses at the gene ends were 5 bases for V and 4 bases for J; bases not matched to a gene: 10. The CDR3 runs 15 residues. Germline V gives CDR1 MNHEY, CDR2 SVGAGI. For the CDR3, the DNA is TGTGCCAGCAGTCCGTACAGGGGAAGGGGCTATGGCTACACCTTC. Residues: CASSPYRGRGYGYTF.

This sequence joins TRBV10-3 and TRBJ1-5; 8 bases line up with TRBD1. The CDR3 contains 15 residues. Trimming took 6 bases from V and 4 from J; bases not matched to a gene: 8. Germline V lookup: CDR1 ENHRY, CDR2 SYGVKD. This chain's CDR3 is CAISIGQGPNQPQHF. In DNA form, the CDR3 reads TGTGCCATCAGCATAGGACAGGGACCGAATCAGCCCCAGCATTTT.

This rearrangement joins TRBV28 to TRBJ1-1; the D is unclear. V lost 7 bases, J lost 3 bases, and 12 bases lay in between. CDR1 is MDHEN, CDR2 SYDVKM, per germline. The CDR3 contains 13 residues. DNA of the CDR3: TGTGCCAGCACTGAGAATCGGGACACTGAAGCTTTCTTT. Translating it yields CASTENRDTEAFF. Full variable domain (outside the CDR3, taken from reference TRBV28 and TRBJ1-1): DVKVTQSSRYLVKRTGEKVFLECVQDMDHENMFWYRQDPGLGLRLIYFSYDVKMKEKGDIPEGYSVSREKKERFSLILESASTNQTSMYLCASTENRDTEAFFGQGTRLTVV.

This chain joins TRBV7-2 and TRBJ2-6, with 11 bases fitting TRBD1. V shed 4 bases and J 4 bases; nucleotides not matched to a gene: 6. This CDR3 region has 17 residues. The V gene's germline CDR1 is SGHTA and CDR2 FQGNSA. The CDR3 bases are TGTGCCAGCAGCTCCCGGGACAGGGGGTGGGGGGCCAACGTCCTGACTTTC. Amino acid sequence: CASSSRDRGWGANVLTF.

This rearrangement joins TRBV6-1 to TRBJ1-5, with D tentatively TRBD1 (5 bases). This CDR3 comprises 15 residues. V dropped 0 bases and J dropped 7 bases, with 13 bases sitting between them. CDR1 and CDR2 (germline): MNHNS, SASEGT. The chain's CDR3 is CASSEASAGRQPQHF. The CDR3 DNA reads as TGTGCCAGCAGTGAAGCTTCGGCGGGACGACAGCCCCAGCATTTT.

Only one count was recorded for this clone. The rearrangement joins TRBV5-1 to TRBJ1-2, with D uncertain. Germline-derived CDR1 and CDR2 are SGHRS and YFSETQ. V dropped 7 bases and J dropped 1 base, with 8 bases sitting between them. CDR3 length equals 12 residues. CDR3 coding DNA: TGCGCCAGCCACAGTAGTAACTATGGCTACACCTTC. Amino acid sequence: CASHSSNYGYTF.

The V and J genes are TRBV7-6 and TRBJ2-1, with 7 bases aligning to TRBD2. The germline gives CDR1 SGHVS, CDR2 FNYEAQ. There are 18 residues in the CDR3. With V trimmed by 0 bases and J by 0 bases, 8 bases remained unmatched. CDR3 DNA sequence: TGTGCCAGCAGCTTAGCCGGGGGACGCGGGAGCTCCTACAATGAGCAGTTCTTC. This gives the protein CASSLAGGRGSSYNEQFF.

Notes on this clone: The same CDR3 also results from other DNA sequences found in this sample. This sequence joins TRBV6-2 or TRBV6-3 and TRBJ1-5; possible D gene TRBD1, 5 bases. Per germline, CDR1 MNHEY and CDR2 SVGEGT. The ends were cut back, 0 bases at V and 6 bases at J, with 12 bases in the middle. The CDR3 contains 15 residues. This CDR3 reads CASSYSGGFGQPQHF. In nucleotides, the CDR3 is TGTGCCAGCAGTTACTCTGGGGGGTTTGGTCAGCCCCAGCATTTT.

The chain has TRBV7-9 and TRBJ2-2, with a weak D call TRBD2 (5 bases). Germline V gene data show CDR1 as SEHNR and CDR2 as FQNEAQ (reference sequence). Trimming took off 4 bases at V and 13 bases at J, with 10 bases between the two ends. The CDR3 length is 11 residues. CDR3 in amino acids: CASSSAGRLFF. CDR3 DNA: TGTGCCAGCAGCTCGGCGGGTAGGCTGTTTTTT.

The chain links TRBV9 to TRBJ2-3; the D is unclear. This CDR3 is built from 16 residues. Trimming cost V 4 bases and J 2 bases, with 17 bases left between them. Germline assignment: CDR1 SGDLS and CDR2 YYNGEE. The CDR3 sequence is CASSLMGREFTDTQYF. CDR3 coding DNA: TGTGCCAGCAGCCTCATGGGCAGAGAATTCACAGATACGCAGTATTTT.

V is TRBV29-1 and J is TRBJ2-7; D remains unclear. V was shortened by 0 bases and J by 1 base, with 10 bases between the two germline ends. From germline, CDR1 is SQVTM and CDR2 ANQGSEA. This CDR3 is 14 amino acids long. CDR3 region: CSVEDTRVSYEQYF. CDR3 DNA: TGCAGCGTTGAAGATACCCGGGTTTCCTACGAGCAGTACTTC.

The rearrangement joins TRBV5-1 to TRBJ2-2, with 10 bases fitting TRBD2. After removal of 5 bases from V and 4 bases from J, the junction contained 5 bases not matched to a gene. The CDR3 contains 15 residues. Germline values: CDR1 SGHRS, CDR2 YFSETQ. CDR3 protein: CASRESGRVTGELFF. CDR3 DNA sequence: TGCGCCAGCAGGGAGAGCGGGAGGGTCACCGGGGAGCTGTTTTTT.

This clone was detected only once. The chain recombines TRBV12-3 or TRBV12-4 with TRBJ2-2, with TRBD2 matching over 8 bases. Trimming cost V 7 bases and J 6 bases; bases outside gene matches: 4. This CDR3 spans 13 amino acids. CDR3 sequence (DNA): TGTGCCAGCACGGGAGGGAGCCCCGGGGAGCTGTTTTTT. It translates to CASTGGSPGELFF.

V gene TRBV5-4 combines with J gene TRBJ1-1; unclear D gene. The CDR3 extends over 15 amino acids. Germline loops: CDR1 SGHNT, CDR2 YYREEE (reference sequence). V was trimmed by 4 bases and J by 4 bases, leaving 17 bases between them. The CDR3 DNA is TGTGCCAGCAGCCTCCTATACGGGGTGGCCACTGAAGCTTTCTTT. It is translated as CASSLLYGVATEAFF. Based on the CDR3 plus reference TRBV5-4 and TRBJ1-1, the full variable domain is ETGVTQSPTHLIKTRGQQVTLRCSSQSGHNTVSWYQQALGQGPQFIFQYYREEENGRGNFPPRFSGLQFPNYSSELNVNALELDDSALYLCASSLLYGVATEAFFGQGTRLTVV.

This clone was counted a few times. The chain combines TRBV6-2 or TRBV6-3 with TRBJ1-5; D is unresolved. Germline V gives CDR1 MNHEY, CDR2 SVGEGT. This CDR3 is built from 12 residues. With 4 bases removed from V and 9 bases from J, the gap between germline ends came to 10 bases. The CDR3 loop is CASSFISGPQHF. CDR3 DNA sequence: TGTGCCAGCAGTTTCATCTCCGGGCCCCAGCATTTT.

The V call is TRBV3-1 (or the pseudogene TRBV3-2), the J call TRBJ1-2; unclear D gene. V lost 4 bases, J lost 2 bases, and 5 bases lay in between. Germline assignment: CDR1 LGHDT and CDR2 YNNKEL (reference sequence). The CDR3 is 12 amino acids. CDR3 DNA sequence: TGTGCCAGCAGCCCGTCGAACTATGGCTACACCTTC. Amino acids: CASSPSNYGYTF.

This chain joins TRBV4-2 and TRBJ2-3; the match to TRBD2 covers 14 bases. CDR1 is LGHNA and CDR2 is YNFKEQ in the germline V gene. V lost 4 bases to trimming and J lost 2 bases; unmatched junction nucleotides: 5. The CDR3 consists of 17 residues. The CDR3 DNA reads TGTGCCAGCAGCCTCGGGACTAGCGGGAGTTTCACAGATACGCAGTATTTT. Its translation: CASSLGTSGSFTDTQYF.

This clone has more than one count but fewer than ten. V is TRBV5-1 and J is TRBJ1-4, with 8 bases fitting TRBD1. This CDR3 is 16 amino acids long. The J segment lost 7 bases and the V segment lost 0 bases, leaving 8 bases of the junction unmatched. CDR1 SGHRS and CDR2 YFSETQ come from the germline V gene. The CDR3 sequence: CASSLAGGQGVEKLFF. CDR3 DNA: TGCGCCAGCAGCTTGGCGGGAGGACAGGGAGTTGAAAAACTGTTTTTT.

This clone has just a few counts. This chain joins TRBV7-2 and TRBJ1-1; TRBD1 matches at 9 bases. CDR3 length equals 14 residues. The V segment lost 4 bases and the J segment 4 bases; nucleotides outside the gene matches: 4. From germline, CDR1 is SGHTA and CDR2 FQGNSA. The CDR3 loop reads CASSSQGAGTEAFF. CDR3 DNA: TGTGCCAGCAGCTCACAGGGGGCTGGCACTGAAGCTTTCTTT.

The genes are TRBV7-9 and TRBJ1-3, with 7 positions matching TRBD1. The germline gives CDR1 SEHNR, CDR2 FQNEAQ (reference sequence). The J segment lost 0 bases and the V segment lost 5 bases, leaving 13 bases of the junction unmatched. The CDR3 has 18 amino acids. The CDR3 reads CASSPDRAIPSSGNTIYF. CDR3 sequence (DNA): TGTGCCAGCAGCCCCGACAGGGCCATTCCGAGCTCTGGAAACACCATATATTTT.

This chain connects TRBV5-1 to TRBJ2-3; 16 nucleotides agree with TRBD2. This CDR3 is 18 amino acids long. Germline loops: CDR1 SGHRS, CDR2 YFSETQ. The J segment lost 1 base and the V segment lost 4 bases, leaving 6 bases of the junction unmatched. CDR3 region: CASSAGTSGRVGTDTQYF. In DNA, the CDR3 is TGCGCCAGCAGCGCCGGGACTAGCGGGAGGGTGGGCACAGATACGCAGTATTTT.

This chain joins TRBV18 and TRBJ2-7; the D gene is possibly TRBD2 (5 bases). The CDR3 extends over 16 amino acids. CDR1 and CDR2 (germline): KGHSH, LQKENI. V shed 6 bases and J shed 0 bases, with 18 bases lying between them. CDR3 coding DNA: TGTGCCAGCTCCCCGGGCGGGCGGGCCCCCTCCTACGAGCAGTACTTC. Its translation: CASSPGGRAPSYEQYF.

This chain links TRBV7-3 with TRBJ2-1; 7 nucleotides line up with TRBD2. V lost 2 bases, J lost 6 bases, and 10 bases stayed unmatched. This CDR3 has 16 amino acids. The germline CDR1 and CDR2 sequences are SGHTA and FQGTGA. The CDR3 DNA reads TGTGCCAGCAGCTTAGAGGGAGGGGTTCGCGGCAATGAGCAGTTCTTC. Translation: CASSLEGGVRGNEQFF. Based on the CDR3 plus reference TRBV7-3 and TRBJ2-1, the full variable domain is GAGVSQTPSNKVTEKGKYVELRCDPISGHTALYWYRQSLGQGPEFLIYFQGTGAADDSGLPNDRFFAVRPEGSVSTLKIQRTERGDSAVYLCASSLEGGVRGNEQFFGPGTRLTVL.

The V and J genes are TRBV19 and TRBJ2-6; 8 positions agree with TRBD2. The ends lost 6 bases at V and 1 base at J; junction bases unmatched: 5. CDR1 and CDR2 (germline): LNHDA, SQIVND (reference sequence). The CDR3 runs 16 residues. The CDR3 sequence: CASRDPGGSGANVLTF. In DNA, the CDR3 is TGTGCCAGTAGGGACCCGGGGGGGTCTGGGGCCAACGTCCTGACTTTC.

V gene TRBV18 combines with J gene TRBJ1-5, with a tentative D call TRBD1 (5 bases). Trimming shortened V by 2 bases and J by 2 bases, and 7 bases separated the two germline ends. The CDR3 spans 14 residues. CDR1 and CDR2 (germline): KGHSH, LQKENI. The CDR3 bases are TGTGCCAGCTCACCAATACAGGGCAATCAGCCCCAGCATTTT. The encoded protein is CASSPIQGNQPQHF. The full variable domain, with the rest looked up from reference TRBV18 and TRBJ1-5, is NAGVMQNPRHLVRRRGQEARLRCSPMKGHSHVYWYRQLPEEGLKFMVYLQKENIIDESGMPKERFSAEFPKEGPSILRIQQVVRGDSAAYFCASSPIQGNQPQHFGDGTRLSIL.

This clone has more than one count but fewer than ten. The rearrangement uses TRBV27 and TRBJ1-5; 8 bases match TRBD1. Germline values: CDR1 MNHEY, CDR2 SMNVEV (reference sequence). The CDR3 extends over 15 amino acids. The CDR3 sequence is CATAPLTGGNQPQHF. CDR3 DNA sequence: TGTGCTACCGCCCCCCTGACAGGGGGCAATCAGCCCCAGCATTTT.

The chain has TRBV7-6 and TRBJ2-1; D unclear. The CDR3 runs to 13 residues. The V gene's germline CDR1 is SGHVS and CDR2 FNYEAQ. Trimming removed 3 bases at V and 8 bases at J, with 11 bases between. The DNA for the CDR3 is TGTGCCAGCAGCTTTTTTAGCTGGGATGAGCAGTTCTTC. It yields the protein CASSFFSWDEQFF.

DNA for the CDR3: TGTGCCAGCAGCTTAGTCTCAGGGGACTATGGCTACACCTTC. Its translation is CASSLVSGDYGYTF. The J gene is TRBJ1-2, the V gene TRBV7-3; weak D call: TRBD1 (6 bases). The CDR3 totals 14 residues. V was shortened by 2 bases and J by 3 bases, with 10 bases between the two germline ends. Germline V gene data show CDR1 as SGHTA and CDR2 as FQGTGA.